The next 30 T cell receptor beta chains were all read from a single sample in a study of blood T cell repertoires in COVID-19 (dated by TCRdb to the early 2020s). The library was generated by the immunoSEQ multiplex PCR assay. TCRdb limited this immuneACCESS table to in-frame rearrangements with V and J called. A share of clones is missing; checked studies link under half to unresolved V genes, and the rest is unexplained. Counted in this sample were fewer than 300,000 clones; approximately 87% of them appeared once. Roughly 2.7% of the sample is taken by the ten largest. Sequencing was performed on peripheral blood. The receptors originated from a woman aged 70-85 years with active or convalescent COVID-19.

This chain's CDR3 is CASSYSYSFDYGYTF. CDR3 nucleotides: TGTGCCAGCAGTTACTCATACTCTTTCGACTATGGCTACACCTTC. This chain links TRBV6-5 with TRBJ1-2; D uncertain. This CDR3 contains 15 residues. V was shortened by 0 bases and J by 3 bases, with 11 bases between the two germline ends. Looked up from germline, CDR1 is MNHEY and CDR2 is SVGAGI.

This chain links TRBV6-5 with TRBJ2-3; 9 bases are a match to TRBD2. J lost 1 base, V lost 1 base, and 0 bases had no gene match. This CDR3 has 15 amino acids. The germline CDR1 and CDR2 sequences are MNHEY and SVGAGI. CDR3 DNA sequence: TGTGCCAGCAGTTACTTAGCGGGGGGCACAGATACGCAGTATTTT. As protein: CASSYLAGGTDTQYF.

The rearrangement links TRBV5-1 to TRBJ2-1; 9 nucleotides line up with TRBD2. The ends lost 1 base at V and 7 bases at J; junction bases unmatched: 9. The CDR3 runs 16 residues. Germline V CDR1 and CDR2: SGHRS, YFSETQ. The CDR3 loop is CASSLWVAGAGNEQFF. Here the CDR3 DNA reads TGCGCCAGCAGCTTGTGGGTAGCGGGGGCCGGAAATGAGCAGTTCTTC. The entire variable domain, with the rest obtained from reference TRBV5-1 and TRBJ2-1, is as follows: KAGVTQTPRYLIKTRGQQVTLSCSPISGHRSVSWYQQTPGQGLQFLFEYFSETQRNKGNFPGRFSGRQFSNSRSEMNVSTLELGDSALYLCASSLWVAGAGNEQFFGPGTRLTVL.

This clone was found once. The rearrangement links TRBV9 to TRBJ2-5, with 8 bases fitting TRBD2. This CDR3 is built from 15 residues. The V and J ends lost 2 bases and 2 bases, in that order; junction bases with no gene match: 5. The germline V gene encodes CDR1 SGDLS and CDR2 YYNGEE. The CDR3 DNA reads TGTGCCAGCAGCGTTACTAGCGGCTCTCAAGAGACCCAGTACTTC. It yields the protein CASSVTSGSQETQYF.

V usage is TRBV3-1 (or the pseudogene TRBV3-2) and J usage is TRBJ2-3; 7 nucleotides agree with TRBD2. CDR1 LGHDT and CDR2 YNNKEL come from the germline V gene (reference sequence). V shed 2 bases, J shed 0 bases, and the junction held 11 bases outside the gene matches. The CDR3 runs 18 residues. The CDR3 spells CASSQRAPSGYSTDTQYF. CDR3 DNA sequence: TGTGCCAGCAGCCAAAGGGCCCCTAGCGGATATAGCACAGATACGCAGTATTTT.

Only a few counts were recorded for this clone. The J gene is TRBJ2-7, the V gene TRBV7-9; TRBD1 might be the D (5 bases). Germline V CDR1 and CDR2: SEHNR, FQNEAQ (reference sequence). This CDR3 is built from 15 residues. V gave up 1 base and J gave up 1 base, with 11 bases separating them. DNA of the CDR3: TGTGCCAGCAGCTTAGGCCAGGGCCTTTCCTACGAGCAGTACTTC. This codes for CASSLGQGLSYEQYF.

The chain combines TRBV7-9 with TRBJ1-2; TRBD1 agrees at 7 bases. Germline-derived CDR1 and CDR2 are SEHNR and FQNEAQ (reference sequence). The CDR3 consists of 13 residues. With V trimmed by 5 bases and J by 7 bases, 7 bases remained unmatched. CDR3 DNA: TGTGCCAGCAGCCGACAGGGTCGGAGTGGCTACACCTTC. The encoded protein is CASSRQGRSGYTF. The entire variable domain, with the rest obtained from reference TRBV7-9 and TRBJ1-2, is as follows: DTGVSQNPRHKITKRGQNVTFRCDPISEHNRLYWYRQTLGQGPEFLTYFQNEAQLEKSRLLSDRFSAERPKGSFSTLEIQRTEQGDSAMYLCASSRQGRSGYTFGSGTRLTVV.

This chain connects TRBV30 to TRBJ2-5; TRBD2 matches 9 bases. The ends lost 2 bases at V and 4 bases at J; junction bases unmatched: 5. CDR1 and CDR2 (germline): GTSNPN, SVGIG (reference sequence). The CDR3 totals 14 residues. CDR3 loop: CAWSLTSGVETQYF. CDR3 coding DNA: TGTGCCTGGAGTTTGACTAGCGGTGTAGAGACCCAGTACTTC.

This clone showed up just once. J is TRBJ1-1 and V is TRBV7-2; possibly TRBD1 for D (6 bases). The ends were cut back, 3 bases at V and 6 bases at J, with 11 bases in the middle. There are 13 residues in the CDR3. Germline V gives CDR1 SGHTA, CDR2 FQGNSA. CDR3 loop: CASSFRGYPEAFF. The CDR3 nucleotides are TGTGCCAGCAGCTTCAGGGGCTATCCTGAAGCTTTCTTT.

The DNA of the CDR3 is TGTGCCAGTAGTATAGAGGGCAGAATATATGGCTACACCTTC. Its protein product is CASSIEGRIYGYTF. The chain couples TRBV19 to TRBJ1-2; D unclear. CDR3 length: 14 amino acids. Trimming left V 0 bases short and J 5 bases short, with 10 bases between. Germline CDR1 LNHDA, CDR2 SQIVND (reference sequence).

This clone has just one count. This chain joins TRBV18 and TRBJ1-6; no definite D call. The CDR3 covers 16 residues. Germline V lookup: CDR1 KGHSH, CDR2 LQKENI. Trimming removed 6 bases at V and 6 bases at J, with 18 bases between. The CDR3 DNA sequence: TGTGCCAGCTCCGGGTCCCCCGCGGCTGGTAATTCACCCCTCCACTTT. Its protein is CASSGSPAAGNSPLHF.

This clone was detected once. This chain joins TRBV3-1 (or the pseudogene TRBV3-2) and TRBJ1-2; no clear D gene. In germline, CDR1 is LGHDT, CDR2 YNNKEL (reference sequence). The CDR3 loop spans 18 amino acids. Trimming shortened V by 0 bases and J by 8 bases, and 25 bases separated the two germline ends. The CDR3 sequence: CASSQDGLGPPTEQGYTF. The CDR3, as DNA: TGTGCCAGCAGCCAAGATGGACTCGGTCCCCCCACCGAGCAAGGCTACACCTTC.

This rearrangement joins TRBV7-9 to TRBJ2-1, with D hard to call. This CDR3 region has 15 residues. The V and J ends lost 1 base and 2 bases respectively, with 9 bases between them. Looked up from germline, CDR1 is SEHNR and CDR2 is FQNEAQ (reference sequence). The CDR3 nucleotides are TGTGCCAGCAGCTTAGGTTCCAGGACCTACAATGAGCAGTTCTTC. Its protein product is CASSLGSRTYNEQFF.

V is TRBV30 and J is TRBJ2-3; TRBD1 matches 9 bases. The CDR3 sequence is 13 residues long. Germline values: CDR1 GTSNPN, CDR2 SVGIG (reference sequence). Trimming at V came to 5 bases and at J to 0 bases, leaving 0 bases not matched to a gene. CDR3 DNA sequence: TGTGCCTGGGGGACAGGGAGCACAGATACGCAGTATTTT. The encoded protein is CAWGTGSTDTQYF.

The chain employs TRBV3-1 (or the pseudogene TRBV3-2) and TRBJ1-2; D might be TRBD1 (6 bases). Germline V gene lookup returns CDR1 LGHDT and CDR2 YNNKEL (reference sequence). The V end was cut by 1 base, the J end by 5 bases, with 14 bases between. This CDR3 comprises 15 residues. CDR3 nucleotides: TGTGCCAGCAGCCAAGGAGGCAGGGGCGGTTATGGCTACACCTTC. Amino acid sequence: CASSQGGRGGYGYTF.

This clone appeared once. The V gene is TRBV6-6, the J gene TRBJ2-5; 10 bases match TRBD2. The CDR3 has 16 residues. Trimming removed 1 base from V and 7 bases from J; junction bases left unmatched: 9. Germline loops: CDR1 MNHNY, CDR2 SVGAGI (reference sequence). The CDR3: CASSYWSGGAVPTQYF. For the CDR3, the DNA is TGTGCCAGCAGTTACTGGAGCGGGGGGGCGGTGCCGACCCAGTACTTC.

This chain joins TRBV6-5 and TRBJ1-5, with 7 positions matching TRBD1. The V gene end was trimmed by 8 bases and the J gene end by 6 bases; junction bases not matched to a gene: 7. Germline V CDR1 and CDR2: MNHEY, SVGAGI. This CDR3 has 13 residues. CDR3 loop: CASAGGIGQPQHF. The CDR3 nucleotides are TGTGCCAGCGCAGGGGGTATTGGTCAGCCCCAGCATTTT.

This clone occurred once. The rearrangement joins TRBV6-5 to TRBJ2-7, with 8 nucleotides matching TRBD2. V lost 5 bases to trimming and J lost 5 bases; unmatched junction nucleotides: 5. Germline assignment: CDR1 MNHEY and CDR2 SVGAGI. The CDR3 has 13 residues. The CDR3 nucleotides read TGTGCCAGCAGTAGCGGGAGTCAAGACGAGCAGTACTTC. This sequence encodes CASSSGSQDEQYF.

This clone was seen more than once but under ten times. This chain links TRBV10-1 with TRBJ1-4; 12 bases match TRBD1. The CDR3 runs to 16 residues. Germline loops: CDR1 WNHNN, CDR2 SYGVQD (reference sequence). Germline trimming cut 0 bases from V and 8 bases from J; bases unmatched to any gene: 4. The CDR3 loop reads CASSESTGTGGEKLFF. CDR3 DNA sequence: TGCGCCAGCAGTGAGTCTACCGGGACAGGGGGCGAAAAACTGTTTTTT.

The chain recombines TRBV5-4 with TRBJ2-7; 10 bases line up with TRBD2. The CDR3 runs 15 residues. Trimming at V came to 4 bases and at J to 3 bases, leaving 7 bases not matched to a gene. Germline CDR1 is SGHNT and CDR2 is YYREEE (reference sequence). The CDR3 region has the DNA TGTGCCAGCAGCGCCGTGAGCGGGGGGGACTACGAGCAGTACTTC. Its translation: CASSAVSGGDYEQYF.

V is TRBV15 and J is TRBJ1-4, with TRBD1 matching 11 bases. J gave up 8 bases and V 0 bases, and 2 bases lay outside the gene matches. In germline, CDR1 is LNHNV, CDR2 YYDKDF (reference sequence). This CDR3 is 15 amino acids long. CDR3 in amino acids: CATSREGTGGEKLFF. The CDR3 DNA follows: TGTGCCACCAGCAGAGAAGGGACAGGGGGGGAAAAACTGTTTTTT.

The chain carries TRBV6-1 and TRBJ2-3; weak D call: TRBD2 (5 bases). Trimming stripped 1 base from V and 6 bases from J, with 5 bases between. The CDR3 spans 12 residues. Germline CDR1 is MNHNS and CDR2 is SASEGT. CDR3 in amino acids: CASSEGGDTQYF. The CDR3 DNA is TGTGCCAGCAGTGAAGGAGGGGATACGCAGTATTTT.

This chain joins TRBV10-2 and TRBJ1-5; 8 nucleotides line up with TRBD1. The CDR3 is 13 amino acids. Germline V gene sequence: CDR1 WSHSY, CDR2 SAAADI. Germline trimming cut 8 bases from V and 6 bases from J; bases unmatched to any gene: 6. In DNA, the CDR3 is TGCGCCAGCCTACAGGGGGTGAGTCAGCCCCAGCATTTT. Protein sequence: CASLQGVSQPQHF.

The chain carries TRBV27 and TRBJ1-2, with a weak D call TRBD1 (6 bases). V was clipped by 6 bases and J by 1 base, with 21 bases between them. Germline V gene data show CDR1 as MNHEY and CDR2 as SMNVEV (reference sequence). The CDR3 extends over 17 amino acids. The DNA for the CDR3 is TGTGCCAGCAGCCTCTTAAGTGTACAGGGCCATAACTATGGCTACACCTTC. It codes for CASSLLSVQGHNYGYTF.

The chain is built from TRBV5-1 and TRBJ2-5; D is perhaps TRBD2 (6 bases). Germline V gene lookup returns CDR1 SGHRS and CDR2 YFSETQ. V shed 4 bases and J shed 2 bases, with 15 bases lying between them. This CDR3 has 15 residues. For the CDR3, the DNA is TGCGCCAGCAGCGCCGTCCGGGAGCCACAAGAGACCCAGTACTTC. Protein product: CASSAVREPQETQYF.

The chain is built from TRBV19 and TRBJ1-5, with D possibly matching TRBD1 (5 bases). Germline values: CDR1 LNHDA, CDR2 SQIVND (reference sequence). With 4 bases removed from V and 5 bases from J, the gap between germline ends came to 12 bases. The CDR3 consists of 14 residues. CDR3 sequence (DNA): TGTGCCAGTAGTAGGCGGGGGGTTGATCAGCCCCAGCATTTT. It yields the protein CASSRRGVDQPQHF.

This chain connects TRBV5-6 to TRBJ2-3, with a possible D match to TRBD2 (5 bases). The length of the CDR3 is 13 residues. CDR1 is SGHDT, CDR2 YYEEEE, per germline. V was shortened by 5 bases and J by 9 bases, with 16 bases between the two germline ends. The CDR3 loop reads CASSSNSGRTQYF. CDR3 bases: TGTGCCAGCAGTTCTAACAGCGGAAGGACGCAGTATTTT.

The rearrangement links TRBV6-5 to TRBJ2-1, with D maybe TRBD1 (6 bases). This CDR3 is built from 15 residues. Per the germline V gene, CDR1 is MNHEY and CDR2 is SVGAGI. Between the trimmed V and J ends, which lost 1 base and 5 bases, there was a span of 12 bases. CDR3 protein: CASSYWPGDNNEQFF. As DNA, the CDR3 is TGTGCCAGCAGTTACTGGCCAGGGGATAACAATGAGCAGTTCTTC.

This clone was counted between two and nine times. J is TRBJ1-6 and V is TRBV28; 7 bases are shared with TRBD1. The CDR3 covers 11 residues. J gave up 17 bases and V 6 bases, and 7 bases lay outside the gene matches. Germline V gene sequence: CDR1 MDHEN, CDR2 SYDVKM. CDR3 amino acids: CASRQAGGFHF. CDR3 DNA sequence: TGTGCCAGCAGACAAGCAGGGGGATTCCACTTT.

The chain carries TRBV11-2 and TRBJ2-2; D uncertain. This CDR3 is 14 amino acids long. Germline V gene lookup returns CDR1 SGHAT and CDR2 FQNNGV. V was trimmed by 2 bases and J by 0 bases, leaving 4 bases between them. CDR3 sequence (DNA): TGTGCCAGCAGCTTATCTTCGAACACCGGGGAGCTGTTTTTT. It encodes CASSLSSNTGELFF.